The rows below give T cell receptor beta chains drawn from one sample of a study of cytomegalovirus exposure and HLA in healthy donors. TCRdb keeps only in-frame clones here, not all; method: immunoSEQ multiplex PCR. The top ten clones hold around 0.52% of a sample with 170,000 or so clones, over 70% of them seen once. Material for sequencing was PBMCs. Receptors originate from a woman in her 50s in good health and CMV-seronegative. CDR3s include the opening cysteine and the closing phenylalanine or tryptophan. Fields, in order: D gene, J gene, V gene, clone size, CDR3 protein, CDR3 DNA. The D gene is left open where the match is weak. Clone size is not always given. Where it is, it says once, few, many or a class for expanded clones.

>TRBD2|TRBJ2-7|TRBV11-2|NA
CASSLDWSGTYYEQYF
TGTGCCAGCAGCTTAGATTGGAGCGGGACCTACTACGAGCAGTACTTC
>NA|TRBJ1-3|TRBV7-9|few
CSSSLAGYNAGNTIYF
TGTTCCAGCAGCTTGGCAGGGTACAACGCTGGAAACACCATATATTTT
>TRBD1|TRBJ2-7|TRBV28|NA
CASSLSDREPLTKQYF
TGTGCCAGCAGTTTATCGGACAGGGAACCACTTACGAAGCAGTACTTC
>TRBD1|TRBJ1-2|TRBV6-1|NA
CASSEALQGKEGYTF
TGTGCCAGCAGTGAAGCGCTACAGGGGAAGGAAGGCTACACCTTC
>NA|TRBJ1-5|TRBV15|once
CATSFGAGRYSNQPQHF
TGTGCCACCAGCTTTGGCGCCGGGAGATATAGCAATCAGCCCCAGCATTTT
>NA|TRBJ2-5|TRBV7-9|once
CASSLQANQETQYF
TGTGCCAGCAGCTTACAGGCCAACCAAGAGACCCAGTACTTC
>TRBD1|TRBJ2-7|TRBV28|NA
CASSSPGTGLGEQYF
TGTGCCAGCAGTTCACCCGGGACAGGGCTGGGCGAGCAGTACTTC
>NA|TRBJ1-1|TRBV7-9|NA
CASSLTLNTEAFF
TGTGCCAGCAGCTTAACTCTGAACACTGAAGCTTTCTTT
>NA|TRBJ2-3|TRBV28|NA
CASSSLFTDTQYF
TGTGCCAGCAGTTCCCTATTCACAGATACGCAGTATTTT
>NA|TRBJ2-7|TRBV21-1|NA
CASSSASGTGTYEQYF
TGTGCCAGCAGCTCCGCCTCCGGGACAGGGACCTACGAGCAGTACTTC
>NA|TRBJ1-4|TRBV5-3|once
CARTPGEPNEKLFF
TGTGCCAGAACCCCCGGTGAACCTAATGAAAAACTGTTTTTT
>NA|TRBJ1-1|TRBV28|few
CASISGDTEAFF
TGTGCCAGCATATCAGGGGACACTGAAGCTTTCTTT
>NA|TRBJ2-7|TRBV29-1|NA
CRNDGGGPYEQYF
TGCAGGAACGACGGTGGGGGCCCCTACGAGCAGTACTTC
>NA|TRBJ1-5|TRBV7-8|NA
CASSLQRAPSPNQPQHF
TGTGCCAGCAGCTTACAGCGGGCTCCTTCTCCCAATCAGCCCCAGCATTTT
>TRBD1|TRBJ1-1|TRBV6-1|NA
CASSTDPRGYTEAFF
TGTGCCAGCAGTACAGACCCCAGGGGGTACACTGAAGCTTTCTTT
>TRBD1|TRBJ2-5|TRBV6-5|NA
CASSQGQGYQETQYF
TGTGCCAGCAGCCAGGGACAGGGTTACCAAGAGACCCAGTACTTC
>NA|TRBJ1-4|TRBV5-1|NA
CASSLSTLGEKLFF
TGCGCCAGCAGCTTGTCGACTTTGGGTGAAAAACTGTTTTTT
>TRBD1|TRBJ2-1|TRBV7-3|NA
CASSSTGYKDEQFF
TGTGCCAGCAGCTCGACAGGGTATAAGGATGAGCAGTTCTTC
>NA|TRBJ2-3|TRBV13|NA
CASSFLGSTDTQYF
TGTGCCAGCAGCTTTCTCGGGAGCACAGATACGCAGTATTTT
>TRBD1|TRBJ2-5|TRBV13|NA
CASSRQGRETQYF
TGTGCCAGCAGCCGACAGGGGAGGGAGACCCAGTACTTC
>NA|TRBJ2-7|TRBV23-1|NA
CASVRDTRYEQYF
TGCGCCAGCGTCCGGGACACGAGATACGAGCAGTACTTC
>NA|TRBJ2-3|TRBV5-1|NA
CASSLATAPDTQYF
TGCGCCAGCAGCTTGGCTACTGCGCCAGATACGCAGTATTTT
>TRBD1|TRBJ1-1|TRBV11-2|NA
CASSSQGEKLNTEAFF
TGTGCCAGCAGCTCACAGGGGGAGAAGCTGAACACTGAAGCTTTCTTT
>TRBD1|TRBJ2-3|TRBV7-8|NA
CASSLFTGVGDTQYF
TGTGCCAGCAGCTTATTTACAGGGGTTGGAGATACGCAGTATTTT
>NA|TRBJ2-7|TRBV19|NA
CASSIGQGLYF
TGTGCCAGTAGTATAGGCCAGGGCCTATACTTC
>TRBD2|TRBJ2-2|TRBV11-2|NA
CASSSSGLAGLGELFF
TGTGCCAGCAGCTCCTCGGGACTAGCGGGGCTCGGGGAGCTGTTTTTT
>TRBD2|TRBJ2-7|TRBV5-1|NA
CASSGLLAGGSYEQYF
TGCGCCAGCAGCGGTTTACTAGCGGGAGGATCCTACGAGCAGTACTTC
>NA|TRBJ1-5|TRBV7-8|NA
CASSLTGPYSNQPQHF
TGTGCCAGCAGCTTAACTGGGCCCTATAGCAATCAGCCCCAGCATTTT
>NA|TRBJ1-3|TRBV2|NA
CASKIQGPGNTIYF
TGTGCCAGCAAAATACAGGGACCTGGAAACACCATATATTTT
>TRBD2|TRBJ2-3|TRBV6-4|once
CASTQARTSGRIRDTQYF
TGTGCCAGCACTCAGGCCAGGACTAGCGGAAGGATTAGAGATACGCAGTATTTT
>TRBD1|TRBJ1-3|TRBV19|NA
CASSIEPTGGGNTIYF
TGTGCCAGTAGTATAGAGCCGACAGGGGGTGGAAACACCATATATTTT
>TRBD2|TRBJ2-5|TRBV4-3|NA
CASSQDRTARGGLGTQYF
TGCGCCAGCAGCCAAGATCGTACGGCGCGGGGGGGGTTGGGGACCCAGTACTTC
>NA|TRBJ2-7|TRBV2|NA
CASSRYRETYEQYF
TGTGCCAGCAGTCGGTACAGGGAGACCTACGAGCAGTACTTC
>NA|TRBJ2-7|TRBV7-9|few
CASSLSRGNEQYF
TGTGCCAGCAGCTTAAGTCGGGGGAACGAGCAGTACTTC
>TRBD1|TRBJ2-7|TRBV11-2|NA
CASRHRTGGISYEQYF
TGTGCCAGCAGACATCGGACAGGGGGCATCTCCTACGAGCAGTACTTC
>TRBD1|TRBJ1-4|TRBV19|NA
CASREQGIGEKLFF
TGTGCCAGTAGGGAACAGGGGATCGGTGAAAAACTGTTTTTT
>NA|TRBJ2-1|TRBV28|NA
CASNGGGPGEQFF
TGTGCCAGCAACGGCGGGGGCCCTGGAGAGCAGTTCTTC
>NA|TRBJ2-1|TRBV9|NA
CASSVVPQNNEQFF
TGTGCCAGCAGCGTAGTCCCTCAGAACAATGAGCAGTTCTTC
>NA|TRBJ1-2|TRBV18|NA
CASSPDLGYTF
TGTGCCAGCTCACCCGACTTGGGCTACACCTTC
>TRBD1|TRBJ1-3|TRBV19|few
CASSIDGDSSGNTIYF
TGTGCCAGTAGTATAGACGGGGACAGCTCTGGAAACACCATATATTTT